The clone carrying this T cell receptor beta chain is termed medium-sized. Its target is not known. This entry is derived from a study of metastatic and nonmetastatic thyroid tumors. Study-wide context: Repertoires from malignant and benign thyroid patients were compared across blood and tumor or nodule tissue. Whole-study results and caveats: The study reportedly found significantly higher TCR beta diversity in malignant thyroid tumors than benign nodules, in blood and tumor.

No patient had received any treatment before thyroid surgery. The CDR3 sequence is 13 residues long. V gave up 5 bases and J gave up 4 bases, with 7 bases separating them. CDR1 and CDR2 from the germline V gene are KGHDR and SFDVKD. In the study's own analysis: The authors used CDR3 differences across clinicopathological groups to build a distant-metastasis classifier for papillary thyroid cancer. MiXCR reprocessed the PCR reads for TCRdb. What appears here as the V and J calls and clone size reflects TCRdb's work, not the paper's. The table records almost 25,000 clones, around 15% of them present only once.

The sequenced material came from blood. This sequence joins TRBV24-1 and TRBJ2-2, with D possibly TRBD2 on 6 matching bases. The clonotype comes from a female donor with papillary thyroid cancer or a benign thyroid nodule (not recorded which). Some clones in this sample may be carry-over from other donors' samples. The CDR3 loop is CATSASVTGELFF. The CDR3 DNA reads TGTGCCACCAGTGCTAGCGTCACCGGGGAGCTGTTTTTT.